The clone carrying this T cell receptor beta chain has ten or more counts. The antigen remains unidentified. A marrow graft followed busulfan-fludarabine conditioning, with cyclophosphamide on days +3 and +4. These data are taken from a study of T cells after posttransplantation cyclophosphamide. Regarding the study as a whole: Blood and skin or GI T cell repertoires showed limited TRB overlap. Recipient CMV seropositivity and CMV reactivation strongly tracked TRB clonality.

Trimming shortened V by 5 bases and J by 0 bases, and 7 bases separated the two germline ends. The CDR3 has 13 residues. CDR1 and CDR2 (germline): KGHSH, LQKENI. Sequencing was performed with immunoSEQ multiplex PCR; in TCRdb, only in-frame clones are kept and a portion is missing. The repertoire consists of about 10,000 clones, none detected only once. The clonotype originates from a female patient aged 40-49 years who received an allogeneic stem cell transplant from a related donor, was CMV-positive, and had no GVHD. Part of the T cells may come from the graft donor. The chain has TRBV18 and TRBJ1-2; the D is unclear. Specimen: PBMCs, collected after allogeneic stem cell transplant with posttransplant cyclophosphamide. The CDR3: CASSAQPNYGYTF. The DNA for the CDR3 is TGTGCCAGCTCAGCACAGCCTAACTATGGCTACACCTTC.